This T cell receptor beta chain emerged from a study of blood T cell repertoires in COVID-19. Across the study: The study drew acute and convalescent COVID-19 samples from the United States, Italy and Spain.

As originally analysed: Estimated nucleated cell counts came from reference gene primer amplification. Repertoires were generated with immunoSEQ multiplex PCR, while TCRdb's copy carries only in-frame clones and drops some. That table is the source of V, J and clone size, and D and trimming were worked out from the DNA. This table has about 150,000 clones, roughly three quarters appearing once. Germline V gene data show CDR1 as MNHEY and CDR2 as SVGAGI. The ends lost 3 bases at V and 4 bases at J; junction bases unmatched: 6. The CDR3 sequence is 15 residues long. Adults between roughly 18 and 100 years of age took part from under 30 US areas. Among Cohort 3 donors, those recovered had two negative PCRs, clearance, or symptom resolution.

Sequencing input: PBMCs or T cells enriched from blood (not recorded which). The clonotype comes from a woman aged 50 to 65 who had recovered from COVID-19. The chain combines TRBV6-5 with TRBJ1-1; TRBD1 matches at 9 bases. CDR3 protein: CASSYFDRGSTEAFF. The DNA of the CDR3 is TGTGCCAGCAGTTATTTCGACAGGGGGTCCACTGAAGCTTTCTTT.